The present entry profiles one T cell receptor (beta chain) with its context. Its antigen remains unidentified. At one boundary the junction diverges from the germline segment, which might be a read error. The CDR3 extends over 14 amino acids. Germline-derived CDR1 and CDR2 are SEHNR and FQNEAQ (reference sequence). The sample originates from a study of breast tumors, draining lymph nodes, adjacent tissues. Study-wide results and limits: Tumor T cell lymph node origin was a supported hypothesis, not proven.

A single record per CDR3 protein comes from TCRdb applying MiXCR to the multiplex PCR reads. In the table there are about 13,000 distinct CDR3 sequences, roughly 60% of which are singletons. Sample: tumor-adjacent breast tissue. The chain carries TRBV7-9 and TRBJ1-4, with D unresolved. The TCR was taken from a female donor with breast cancer. Some clones in this sample may be carry-over from other donors' samples. The CDR3 reads CASSLLQTNGKLFF. In DNA form, the CDR3 reads TGTGCCAGCAGCTTACTCCAAACTAATGGAAAACTGTTTTTT.